Presented here are 8 T cell receptor beta chains from one specimen sequenced in a study of blood T cell repertoires in COVID-19. Sequencing used immunoSEQ multiplex PCR; TCRdb keeps in-frame clones, though not all of them. The sample includes 140,000 or so clones, 84% of them seen just once. Sequencing input: peripheral blood. These TCRs come from a man aged 55 to 69 with active or convalescent COVID-19.

The V call is TRBV29-1, the J call TRBJ2-4; 9 bases agree with TRBD2. The CDR3 length is 13 residues. J gave up 7 bases and V 3 bases, and 4 bases lay outside the gene matches. Germline V lookup: CDR1 SQVTM, CDR2 ANQGSEA. The CDR3 region is CSVEKSGRNIQYF. The CDR3 region has the DNA TGCAGCGTTGAGAAGAGCGGGAGGAACATTCAGTACTTC.

The chain carries TRBV20-1 and TRBJ1-2, with D unclear. Germline V gene lookup returns CDR1 DFQATT and CDR2 SNEGSKA (reference sequence). The CDR3 consists of 15 residues. V was pared by 6 bases and J by 7 bases, with 24 bases between. In nucleotides, the CDR3 is TGCAGTGCGAGTACGATGCAACAAGTAACCAGTGGCTACACCTTC. Translating it yields CSASTMQQVTSGYTF.

This clone has more than one count but fewer than ten. The CDR3 is CASSLAVNYGYTF. As DNA, the CDR3 is TGTGCCAGCAGCTTGGCCGTTAACTATGGCTACACCTTC. J is TRBJ1-2 and V is TRBV5-8, with no clear D. The CDR3 spans 13 residues. CDR1 and CDR2 (germline): SGHTS, YDEGEE. V gave up 0 bases and J gave up 1 base, with 4 bases separating them.

This clone occurred once. The chain joins TRBV6-5 to TRBJ1-1, with a possible D match to TRBD1 (6 bases). Trimming removed 0 bases from V and 11 bases from J, with 13 bases in between. Per germline, CDR1 MNHEY and CDR2 SVGAGI. This CDR3 comprises 13 residues. This CDR3 is CASSYSRDIVAFF. The CDR3 DNA reads TGTGCCAGCAGTTACTCGAGGGACATAGTCGCTTTCTTT.

V and J are TRBV6-2 or TRBV6-3 and TRBJ1-1; no firm D call. The V end was cut by 5 bases, the J end by 0 bases, with 10 bases between. The CDR3 consists of 14 residues. The germline CDR1 and CDR2 sequences are MNHEY and SVGEGT. CDR3 in DNA: TGTGCCAGCAGTCTTGAGATCATGAACACTGAAGCTTTCTTT. It translates to CASSLEIMNTEAFF.

The chain employs TRBV6-5 and TRBJ1-5; D might be TRBD1 (6 bases). Trimming took 5 bases from V and 3 from J, leaving 11 bases between them. In germline, CDR1 is MNHEY, CDR2 SVGAGI. This CDR3 has 14 residues. CDR3 bases: TGTGCCAGCAGTCCCGGACAGTACAATCAGCCCCAGCATTTT. Protein sequence: CASSPGQYNQPQHF.

The rearrangement uses TRBV15 and TRBJ2-5; D gene uncertain. From germline, CDR1 is LNHNV and CDR2 YYDKDF (reference sequence). Deletions cut 0 bases from V and 5 bases from J, with 7 bases between. This CDR3 spans 13 amino acids. CDR3 nucleotide sequence: TGTGCCACCAGCAGAGATGGCAGGGAGACCCAGTACTTC. Protein: CATSRDGRETQYF.

The chain combines TRBV19 with TRBJ2-5; 7 nucleotides agree with TRBD2. Per germline, CDR1 LNHDA and CDR2 SQIVND (reference sequence). CDR3 length equals 16 residues. The junction had 11 bases not matched to a gene; V was cut back by 5 bases and J by 2 bases. CDR3 bases: TGTGCCAGTAGTCCTTGGGGAGGGCCGTGGCAAGAGACCCAGTACTTC. It encodes CASSPWGGPWQETQYF.